This is a list of T cell receptor beta chains from one sample in a study of shared clonotypes between healthy human individuals. Profiled with immunoSEQ multiplex PCR; TCRdb holds only in-frame clones, not every one. The repertoire consists of about 2.4 million clones, with 80% to 95% occurring once and the leading ten covering roughly 0.36%. Sequenced sample: naive CD4+ T cells from PBMCs. The receptors derive from a man between 18 and 35 years old in good health. Some clones in this sample may be carry-over from other donors' samples. Both conserved end residues are part of each CDR3. Fields, in order: CDR3 DNA, CDR3 protein, V gene, clone size, J gene, CDR3 length, D gene. The D gene is left open where the match is weak. Size values are once, few and many counts, or a class for expanded clones, and some rows have none.

cdr3_nt: TGCGCCAGCAGTCAATCATTGGGGCAGAGCAATCAGCCCCAGCATTTT
cdr3_aa: CASSQSLGQSNQPQHF
v_call: TRBV23-1
clone_size: .
j_call: TRBJ1-5
cdr3_length: 16
d_call: .

cdr3_nt: TGTGCCAGCAGTCGACAGGGGCAGAGGGAGACCCAGTACTTC
cdr3_aa: CASSRQGQRETQYF
v_call: TRBV28
clone_size: .
j_call: TRBJ2-5
cdr3_length: 14
d_call: TRBD1

cdr3_nt: TGTGCCAGCAGCTTTTTTGTCAGCGGGCGAAGCACAGATACGCAGTATTTT
cdr3_aa: CASSFFVSGRSTDTQYF
v_call: TRBV7-6
clone_size: once
j_call: TRBJ2-3
cdr3_length: 17
d_call: .

cdr3_nt: TGTGCCAGCAGCCCCCCGGGACGGCGGACCAACAATGAGCAGTTCTTC
cdr3_aa: CASSPPGRRTNNEQFF
v_call: TRBV11-2
clone_size: .
j_call: TRBJ2-1
cdr3_length: 16
d_call: .

cdr3_nt: TGTGCCAGCAACACCGGGACTAGCGGGTTGGAGACCCAGTACTTC
cdr3_aa: CASNTGTSGLETQYF
v_call: TRBV6-1
clone_size: .
j_call: TRBJ2-5
cdr3_length: 15
d_call: TRBD2

cdr3_nt: TGTGCCAGCAGCTTATGGCAGGGGTTGAACACTGAAGCTTTCTTT
cdr3_aa: CASSLWQGLNTEAFF
v_call: TRBV7-2
clone_size: .
j_call: TRBJ1-1
cdr3_length: 15
d_call: .

cdr3_nt: TGTGCCAGCATGGAGATAGGAAAGCAGTACTTC
cdr3_aa: CASMEIGKQYF
v_call: TRBV6-6
clone_size: .
j_call: TRBJ2-7
cdr3_length: 11
d_call: .

cdr3_nt: TGTGCCAGCAGCCGCTTACAAGAGACCCAGTACTTC
cdr3_aa: CASSRLQETQYF
v_call: TRBV14
clone_size: .
j_call: TRBJ2-5
cdr3_length: 12
d_call: .

cdr3_nt: TGTGCCATCAGTGATTCCGGTGCGGGGGGGACGCAGTATTTT
cdr3_aa: CAISDSGAGGTQYF
v_call: TRBV10-3
clone_size: .
j_call: TRBJ2-3
cdr3_length: 14
d_call: TRBD2

cdr3_nt: TGTGCCTGCTCGACAGGGGAGAACTATGGCTACACCTTC
cdr3_aa: CACSTGENYGYTF
v_call: TRBV30
clone_size: once
j_call: TRBJ1-2
cdr3_length: 13
d_call: TRBD1

cdr3_nt: TGCGCCAGCAGTGACTCCAGGGTGGGGGATGAAGCTTTCTTT
cdr3_aa: CASSDSRVGDEAFF
v_call: TRBV10-2
clone_size: few
j_call: TRBJ1-1
cdr3_length: 14
d_call: .

cdr3_nt: TGTGCCAGCAGCCAAGCCCCCCTGACCGTCCTCGTTGTTGGCTACACCTTC
cdr3_aa: CASSQAPLTVLVVGYTF
v_call: TRBV14
clone_size: .
j_call: TRBJ1-2
cdr3_length: 17
d_call: .

cdr3_nt: TGTGCCATCAGTGGGGGGGGCAATGAGCAGTTCTTC
cdr3_aa: CAISGGGNEQFF
v_call: TRBV10-3
clone_size: .
j_call: TRBJ2-1
cdr3_length: 12
d_call: TRBD2

cdr3_nt: TGTGCCAGCTCACCACTTTCGACTGACCTCGGAGAGCAGTACTTC
cdr3_aa: CASSPLSTDLGEQYF
v_call: TRBV18
clone_size: .
j_call: TRBJ2-7
cdr3_length: 15
d_call: .

cdr3_nt: TGTGCCAGCAGCCCACAGCTCCAAGAGACCCAGTACTTC
cdr3_aa: CASSPQLQETQYF
v_call: TRBV5-5
clone_size: .
j_call: TRBJ2-5
cdr3_length: 13
d_call: .

cdr3_nt: TGTGCCAGCAGCTTAGGTCTAGCGGGAGGCCTCGCGGACGAGCAGTACTTC
cdr3_aa: CASSLGLAGGLADEQYF
v_call: TRBV7-9
clone_size: .
j_call: TRBJ2-7
cdr3_length: 17
d_call: TRBD2

cdr3_nt: TGTGCCAGCAGCTTAGTTTATGGCTCCTACAATGAGCAGTTCTTC
cdr3_aa: CASSLVYGSYNEQFF
v_call: TRBV7-9
clone_size: .
j_call: TRBJ2-1
cdr3_length: 15
d_call: .

cdr3_nt: TGTGCCAGCAGCCTTAAGACAGGGAGCTCCTACAATGAGCAGTTCTTC
cdr3_aa: CASSLKTGSSYNEQFF
v_call: TRBV4-2
clone_size: .
j_call: TRBJ2-1
cdr3_length: 16
d_call: TRBD1